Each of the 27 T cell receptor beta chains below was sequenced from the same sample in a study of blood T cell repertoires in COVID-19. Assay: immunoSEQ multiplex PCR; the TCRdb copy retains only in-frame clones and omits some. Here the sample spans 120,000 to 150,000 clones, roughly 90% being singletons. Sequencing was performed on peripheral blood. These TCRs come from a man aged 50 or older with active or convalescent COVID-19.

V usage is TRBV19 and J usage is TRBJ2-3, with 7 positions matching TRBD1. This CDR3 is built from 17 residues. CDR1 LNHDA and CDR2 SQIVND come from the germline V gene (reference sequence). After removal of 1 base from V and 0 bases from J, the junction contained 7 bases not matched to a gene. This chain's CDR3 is CASSIGSGTVSTDTQYF. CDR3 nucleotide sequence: TGTGCCAGTAGTATAGGATCGGGGACAGTGAGCACAGATACGCAGTATTTT. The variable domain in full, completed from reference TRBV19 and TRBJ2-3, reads DGGITQSPKYLFRKEGQNVTLSCEQNLNHDAMYWYRQDPGQGLRLIYYSQIVNDFQKGDIAEGYSVSREKKESFPLTVTSAQKNPTAFYLCASSIGSGTVSTDTQYFGPGTRLTVL.

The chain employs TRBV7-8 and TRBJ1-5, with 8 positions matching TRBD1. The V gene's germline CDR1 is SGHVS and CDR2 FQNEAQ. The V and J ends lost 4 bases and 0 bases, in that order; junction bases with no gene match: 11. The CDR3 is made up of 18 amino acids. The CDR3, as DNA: TGTGCCAGCAGCTCACTAGGACAGGGACTATATAGCAATCAGCCCCAGCATTTT. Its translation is CASSSLGQGLYSNQPQHF.

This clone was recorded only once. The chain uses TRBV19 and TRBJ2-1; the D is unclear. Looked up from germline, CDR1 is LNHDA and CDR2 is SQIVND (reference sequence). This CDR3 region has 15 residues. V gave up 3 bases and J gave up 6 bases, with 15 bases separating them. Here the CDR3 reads CASSIVPQVSNEQFF. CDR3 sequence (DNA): TGTGCCAGTAGTATTGTGCCCCAGGTATCCAATGAGCAGTTCTTC.

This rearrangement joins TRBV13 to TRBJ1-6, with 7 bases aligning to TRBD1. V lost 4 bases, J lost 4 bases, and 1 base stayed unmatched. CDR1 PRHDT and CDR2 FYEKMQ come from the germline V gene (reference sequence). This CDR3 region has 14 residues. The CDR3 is CASSSGQYNSPLHF. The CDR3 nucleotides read TGTGCCAGCAGCTCGGGACAGTATAATTCACCCCTCCACTTT. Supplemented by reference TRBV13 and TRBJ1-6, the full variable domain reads AAGVIQSPRHLIKEKRETATLKCYPIPRHDTVYWYQQGPGQDPQFLISFYEKMQSDKGSIPDRFSAQQFSDYHSELNMSSLELGDSALYFCASSSGQYNSPLHFGNGTRLTVT.

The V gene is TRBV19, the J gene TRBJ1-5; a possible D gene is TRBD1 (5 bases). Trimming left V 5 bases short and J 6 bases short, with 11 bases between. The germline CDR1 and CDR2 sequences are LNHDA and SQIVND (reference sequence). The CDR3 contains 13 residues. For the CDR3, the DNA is TGTGCCAGTAGTCCAGGGTCTCTTCAGCCCCAGCATTTT. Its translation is CASSPGSLQPQHF. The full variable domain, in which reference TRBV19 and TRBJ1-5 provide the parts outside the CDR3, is DGGITQSPKYLFRKEGQNVTLSCEQNLNHDAMYWYRQDPGQGLRLIYYSQIVNDFQKGDIAEGYSVSREKKESFPLTVTSAQKNPTAFYLCASSPGSLQPQHFGDGTRLSIL.

CDR3 protein: CASSLGTFGYTF. As DNA, the CDR3 is TGTGCCAGCAGCCTTGGGACATTTGGCTACACCTTC. The J gene is TRBJ1-2, the V gene TRBV11-3; TRBD1 might be the D (6 bases). CDR3 size: 12 residues. Per germline, CDR1 SGHNT and CDR2 YENEEA. V lost 5 bases and J 7 bases, leaving 11 bases between the germline ends.

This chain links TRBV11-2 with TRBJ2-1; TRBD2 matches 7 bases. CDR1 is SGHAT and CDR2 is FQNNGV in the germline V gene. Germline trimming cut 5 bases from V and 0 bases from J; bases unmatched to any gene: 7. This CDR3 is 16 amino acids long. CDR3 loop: CASSRGLGTSYNEQFF. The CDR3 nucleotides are TGTGCCAGCAGCCGCGGACTAGGCACCTCCTACAATGAGCAGTTCTTC.

DNA of the CDR3: TGTGCTAGTGGTTTGAAGAGGACAGTATTATTCCGCTACAATGAGCAGTTCTTC. Protein: CASGLKRTVLFRYNEQFF. The rearrangement joins TRBV12-5 to TRBJ2-1; D is possibly TRBD1 (6 bases). Germline CDR1 and CDR2: LGHNT and FRNRAP. The CDR3 has 18 residues. The V end lost 2 bases, the J end lost 3 bases, and 20 bases lay between the germline ends. The full variable domain, completed using reference TRBV12-5 and TRBJ2-1, is DARVTQTPRHKVTEMGQEVTMRCQPILGHNTVFWYRQTMMQGLELLAYFRNRAPLDDSGMPKDRFSAEMPDATLATLKIQPSEPRDSAVYFCASGLKRTVLFRYNEQFFGPGTRLTVL.

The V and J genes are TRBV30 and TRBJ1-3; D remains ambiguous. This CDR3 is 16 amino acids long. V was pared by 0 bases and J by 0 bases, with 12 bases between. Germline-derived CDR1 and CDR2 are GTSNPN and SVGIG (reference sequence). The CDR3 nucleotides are TGTGCCTGGAGTGTAAATTGGCCTAGCTCTGGAAACACCATATATTTT. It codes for CAWSVNWPSSGNTIYF.

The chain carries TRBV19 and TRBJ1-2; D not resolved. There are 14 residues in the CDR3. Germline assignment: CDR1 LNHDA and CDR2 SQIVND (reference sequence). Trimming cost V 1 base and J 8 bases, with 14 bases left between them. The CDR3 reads CASSIAPAPSGYTF. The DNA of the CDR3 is TGTGCCAGTAGTATAGCCCCGGCTCCTAGCGGCTACACCTTC.

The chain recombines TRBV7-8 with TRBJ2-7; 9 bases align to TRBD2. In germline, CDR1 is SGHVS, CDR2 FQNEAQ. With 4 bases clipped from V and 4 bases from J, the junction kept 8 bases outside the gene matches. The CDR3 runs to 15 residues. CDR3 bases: TGTGCCAGCAGCTCGAGGGCTAGCGGGACGTACGAGCAGTACTTC. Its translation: CASSSRASGTYEQYF.

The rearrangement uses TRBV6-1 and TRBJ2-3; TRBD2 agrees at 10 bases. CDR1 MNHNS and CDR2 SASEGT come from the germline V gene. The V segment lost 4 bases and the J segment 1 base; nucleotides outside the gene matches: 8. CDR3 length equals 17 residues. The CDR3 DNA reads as TGTGCCAGCAGTGCTAGCGGGAGAGGTATAGGCACAGATACGCAGTATTTT. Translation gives CASSASGRGIGTDTQYF.

The CDR3 protein is CASSLINGRTAYEQYF. Here the CDR3 DNA reads TGCGCCAGCAGCTTGATCAACGGGAGGACGGCCTACGAGCAGTACTTC. V and J are TRBV5-1 and TRBJ2-7; 7 bases fit TRBD2. There are 16 residues in the CDR3. V lost 1 base to trimming and J lost 2 bases; unmatched junction nucleotides: 9. CDR1 and CDR2 from the germline V gene are SGHRS and YFSETQ.

The CDR3 DNA reads as TGTGCCAGTAGTCGGCCGGGAAAAGGAAAGGAAAAACTGTTTTTT. Amino acids: CASSRPGKGKEKLFF. The chain uses TRBV19 and TRBJ1-4; no clear D gene. This CDR3 is 15 amino acids long. Trimming took 5 bases from V and 8 from J, leaving 18 bases between them. Looked up from germline, CDR1 is LNHDA and CDR2 is SQIVND (reference sequence).

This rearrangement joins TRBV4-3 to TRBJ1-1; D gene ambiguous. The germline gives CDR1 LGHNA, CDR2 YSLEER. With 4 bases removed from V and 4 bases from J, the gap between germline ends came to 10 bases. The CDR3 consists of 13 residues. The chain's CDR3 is CASSPFSGTEAFF. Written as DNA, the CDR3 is TGCGCCAGCAGCCCCTTTAGCGGCACTGAAGCTTTCTTT.

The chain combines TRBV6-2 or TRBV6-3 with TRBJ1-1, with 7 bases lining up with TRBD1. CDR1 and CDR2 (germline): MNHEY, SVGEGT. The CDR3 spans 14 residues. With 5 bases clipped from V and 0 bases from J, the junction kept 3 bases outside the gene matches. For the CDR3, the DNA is TGTGCCAGCAGTCAGGGACAGATGAACACTGAAGCTTTCTTT. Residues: CASSQGQMNTEAFF.

This CDR3 is CASSLGTAYEQYF. CDR3 sequence (DNA): TGTGCCAGCAGTTTGGGGACAGCCTACGAGCAGTACTTC. The chain combines TRBV27 with TRBJ2-7, with TRBD1 matching 7 bases. The length of the CDR3 is 13 residues. Losses at the gene ends were 3 bases for V and 2 bases for J; bases not matched to a gene: 1. Germline CDR1 MNHEY, CDR2 SMNVEV (reference sequence).

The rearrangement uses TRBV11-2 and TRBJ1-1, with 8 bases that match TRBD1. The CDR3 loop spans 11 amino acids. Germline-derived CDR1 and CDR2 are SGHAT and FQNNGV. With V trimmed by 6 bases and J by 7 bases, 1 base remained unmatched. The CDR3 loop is CASSDRGEAFF. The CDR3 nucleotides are TGTGCCAGCAGTGACAGGGGTGAAGCTTTCTTT.

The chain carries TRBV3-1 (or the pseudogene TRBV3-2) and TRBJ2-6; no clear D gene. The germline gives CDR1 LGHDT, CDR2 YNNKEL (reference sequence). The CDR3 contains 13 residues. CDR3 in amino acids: CAVKTDGANVLTF. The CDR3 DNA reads TGTGCGGTCAAGACTGATGGGGCCAACGTCCTGACTTTC.

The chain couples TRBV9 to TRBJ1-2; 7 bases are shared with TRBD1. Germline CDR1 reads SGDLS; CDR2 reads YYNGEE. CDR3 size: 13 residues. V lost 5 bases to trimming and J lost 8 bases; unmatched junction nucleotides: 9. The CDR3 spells CASRRQGGGGYTF. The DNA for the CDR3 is TGTGCCAGCAGAAGACAGGGCGGAGGAGGCTACACCTTC.

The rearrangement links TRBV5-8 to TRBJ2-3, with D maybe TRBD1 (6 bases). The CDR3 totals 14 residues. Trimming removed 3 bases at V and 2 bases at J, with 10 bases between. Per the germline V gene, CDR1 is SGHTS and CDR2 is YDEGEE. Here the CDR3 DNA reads TGTGCCAGCAGCTCCAGACAGGACACAGATACGCAGTATTTT. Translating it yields CASSSRQDTDTQYF. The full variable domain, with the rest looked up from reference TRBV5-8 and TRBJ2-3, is EAGVTQSPTHLIKTRGQQATLRCSPISGHTSVYWYQQALGLGLQFLLWYDEGEERNRGNFPPRFSGRQFPNYSSELNVNALELEDSALYLCASSSRQDTDTQYFGPGTRLTVL.

CDR3: CASALAGVGVDTQYF. The CDR3 bases are TGTGCCAGCGCCTTAGCGGGAGTGGGGGTAGATACGCAGTATTTT. The rearrangement uses TRBV19 and TRBJ2-3; 9 bases agree with TRBD2. The CDR3 consists of 15 residues. V lost 9 bases and J lost 5; bases outside the gene matches: 12. Germline CDR1 and CDR2: LNHDA and SQIVND (reference sequence).

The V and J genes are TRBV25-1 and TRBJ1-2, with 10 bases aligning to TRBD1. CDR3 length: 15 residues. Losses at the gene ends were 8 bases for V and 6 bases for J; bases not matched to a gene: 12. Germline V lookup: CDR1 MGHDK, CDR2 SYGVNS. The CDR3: CASSRPGTGVDGYTF. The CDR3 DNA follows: TGTGCCAGCTCTCGACCGGGGACAGGGGTAGATGGCTACACCTTC.

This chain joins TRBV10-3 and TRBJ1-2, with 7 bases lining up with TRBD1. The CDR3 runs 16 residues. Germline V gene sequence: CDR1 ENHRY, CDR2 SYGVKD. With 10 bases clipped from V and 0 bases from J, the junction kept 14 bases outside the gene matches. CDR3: CATRGQEQPANYGYTF. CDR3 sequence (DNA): TGTGCCACCCGAGGACAGGAGCAACCTGCTAACTATGGCTACACCTTC.

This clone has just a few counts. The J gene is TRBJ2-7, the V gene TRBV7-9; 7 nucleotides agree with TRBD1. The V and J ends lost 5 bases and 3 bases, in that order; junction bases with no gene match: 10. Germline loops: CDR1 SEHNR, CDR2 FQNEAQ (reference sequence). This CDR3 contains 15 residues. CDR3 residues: CASSKQRDSYYEQYF. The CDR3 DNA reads TGTGCCAGCAGCAAGCAACGGGACAGTTACTACGAGCAGTACTTC.

Written as DNA, the CDR3 is TGTGCCAGCAGATCTCCGGGACAGGGTACCGGGGAGCTGTTTTTT. This encodes CASRSPGQGTGELFF. The V call is TRBV28, the J call TRBJ2-2; 9 bases line up with TRBD1. The CDR3 runs 15 residues. Germline lookup yields CDR1 MDHEN and CDR2 SYDVKM. J was trimmed by 5 bases and V by 6 bases; bases with no gene match: 7.

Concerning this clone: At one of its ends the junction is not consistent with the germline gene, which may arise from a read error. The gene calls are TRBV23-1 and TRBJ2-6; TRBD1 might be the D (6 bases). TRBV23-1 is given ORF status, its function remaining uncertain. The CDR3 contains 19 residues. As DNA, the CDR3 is TGCGCCCGCAGCCAACTCTACAGGGATAATAACTCTGGGGCCAACGTCCTGACTTTC. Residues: CARSQLYRDNNSGANVLTF.